Below are 18 T cell receptor beta chains sequenced from a single sample in a study of CXCR3-negative and CXCR3-positive naive CD8 T cells (dated by TCRdb to between 2018 and 2020). This sample was sequenced with a NextSeq 550. The Human TCR Profiling Kit (MiLaboratory) was used to make UMI-labeled 5' RACE TRB cDNA libraries. TCRdb reprocessed the sequencing reads and holds a single record per CDR3 protein sequence, with no DNA. The sample table holds roughly 61,000 distinct CDR3 sequences. The ten largest clones capture approximately 0.5% of the sample. These receptors have no known antigen. What the work shows at the level of the full study, not this receptor alone: Compared with CXCR3-negative naive cells, CXCR3-positive naive cells had TRB CDR3s with higher hydrophobicity (lower Kidera factor 4), lower energy, and higher strength and volume indices.

Sequencing was done on a sample of naive CXCR3+ CD8+ T cells from blood. The cell subset or site label of this sample denotes: CD45RO-CCR7+CD27+CD95- naive CD8+ T cells expressing CXCR3 (TNR3+). These receptors all stem from a human donor in good health. Some clones in this sample may be carry-over from other donors' samples.

The V gene is TRBV5-1, the J gene TRBJ2-7; without DNA, the TCRdb call of TRBD1 cannot be checked. The length of the CDR3 is 12 residues. Looked up from germline, CDR1 is SGHRS and CDR2 is YFSETQ. The CDR3 sequence: CASSPLEGEQYF.

This chain connects TRBV9 to TRBJ2-7; without DNA, the TCRdb call of TRBD1 cannot be checked. CDR1 and CDR2 (germline): SGDLS, YYNGEE. There are 14 residues in the CDR3. The CDR3 loop reads CASSDSGGSYEQYF.

This chain connects TRBV19 to TRBJ2-1; TCRdb's D call of TRBD1 is untestable without DNA. Germline V CDR1 and CDR2: LNHDA, SQIVND (reference sequence). The length of the CDR3 is 15 residues. CDR3 residues: CASSIGGSGYNEQFF.

The rearrangement links TRBV20-1 to TRBJ2-7. Germline V gene lookup returns CDR1 DFQATT and CDR2 SNEGSKA (reference sequence). This CDR3 has 16 amino acids. Here the CDR3 reads CSARDQLAGESYEQYF.

The rearrangement joins TRBV6-5 to TRBJ2-1; TCRdb lists TRBD1, though no DNA is available to test this call. Germline lookup yields CDR1 MNHEY and CDR2 SVGAGI. There are 15 residues in the CDR3. The CDR3 region is CASSADQGFNNEQFF.

The rearrangement uses TRBV5-1 and TRBJ1-5; TCRdb indicates TRBD1, and absent DNA this call remains unverified. This CDR3 is 14 amino acids long. Looked up from germline, CDR1 is SGHRS and CDR2 is YFSETQ. CDR3 in amino acids: CASSPGAGYEPQHF.

CDR3 sequence reads: CASSSELAGGTGELFF. This chain links TRBV7-9 with TRBJ2-2; without DNA, the TCRdb call of TRBD2 cannot be checked. Germline-derived CDR1 and CDR2 are SEHNR and FQNEAQ (reference sequence). The CDR3 loop spans 16 amino acids.

By frequency, this clonotype registers medium-sized. The chain combines TRBV4-3 with TRBJ1-4. The CDR3 loop spans 15 amino acids. Germline CDR1 is LGHNA and CDR2 is YSLEER. CDR3 in amino acids: CASSPSTATNEKLFF.

CDR3 region: CASSVGFGTEAFF. The gene calls are TRBV28 and TRBJ1-1. Germline V lookup: CDR1 MDHEN, CDR2 SYDVKM. The CDR3 is made up of 13 amino acids.

The chain combines TRBV9 with TRBJ1-1; TCRdb's D call, TRBD1, is unchecked because there is no DNA. The V gene's germline CDR1 is SGDLS and CDR2 YYNGEE. There are 13 residues in the CDR3. The CDR3 loop reads CASSVAGTGEAFF.

The rearrangement uses TRBV27 and TRBJ2-3; lacking DNA, the TRBD2 call made by TCRdb goes unchecked. CDR3 size: 16 residues. Germline V gene sequence: CDR1 MNHEY, CDR2 SMNVEV (reference sequence). CDR3 residues: CASSPLASGVWDTQYF.

V is TRBV19 and J is TRBJ2-7; TCRdb calls TRBD2, which cannot be checked without DNA. The CDR3 loop spans 15 amino acids. The germline gives CDR1 LNHDA, CDR2 SQIVND (reference sequence). The CDR3: CASSERRSNSYEQYF.

V is TRBV7-9 and J is TRBJ1-1. Germline V gene data show CDR1 as SEHNR and CDR2 as FQNEAQ (reference sequence). This CDR3 has 15 residues. CDR3 loop: CASSLSLGPNTEAFF.

The chain uses TRBV6-5 and TRBJ2-5; TCRdb outputs TRBD1, but without DNA this stays unchecked. The germline V gene has CDR1 MNHEY and CDR2 SVGAGI. The CDR3 covers 14 residues. The CDR3 loop reads CASTVIGGRETQYF.

The V call is TRBV7-9, the J call TRBJ1-5. The CDR3 length is 15 residues. The germline gives CDR1 SEHNR, CDR2 FQNEAQ (reference sequence). The CDR3 sequence is CASSHISDSNQPQHF.

The genes are TRBV24-1 and TRBJ2-3. The CDR3 loop spans 15 amino acids. CDR1 KGHDR and CDR2 SFDVKD come from the germline V gene. CDR3: CATSDLKDSTDTQYF.

The chain uses TRBV5-1 and TRBJ1-1; the TCRdb call, TRBD1, lacks DNA for checking. The CDR3 runs to 15 residues. CDR1 SGHRS and CDR2 YFSETQ come from the germline V gene. This CDR3 is CASSLAGGLNTEAFF.

The chain uses TRBV5-1 and TRBJ2-7. CDR1 is SGHRS, CDR2 YFSETQ, per germline. The CDR3 has 15 amino acids. The CDR3 reads CASSLVSAFSYEQYF.